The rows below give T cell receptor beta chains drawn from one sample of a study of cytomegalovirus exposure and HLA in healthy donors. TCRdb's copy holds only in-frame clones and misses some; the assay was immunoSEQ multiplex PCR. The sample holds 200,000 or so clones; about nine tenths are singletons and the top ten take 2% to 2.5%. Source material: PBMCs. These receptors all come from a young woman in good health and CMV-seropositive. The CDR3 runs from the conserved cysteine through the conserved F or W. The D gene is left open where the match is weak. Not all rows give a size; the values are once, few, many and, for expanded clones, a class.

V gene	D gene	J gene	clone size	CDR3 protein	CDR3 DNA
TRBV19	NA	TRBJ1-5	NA	CASSKNWGPNQPQHF	TGTGCCAGTAGTAAGAATTGGGGGCCCAATCAGCCCCAGCATTTT
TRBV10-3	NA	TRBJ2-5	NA	CAIRDDSQETQYF	TGTGCCATCAGGGACGACAGTCAAGAGACCCAGTACTTC
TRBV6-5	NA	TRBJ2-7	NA	CASSYSRSSYEQYF	TGTGCCAGCAGTTACTCGAGGAGCTCCTACGAGCAGTACTTC
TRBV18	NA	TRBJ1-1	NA	CASSSGRTLNTEAFF	TGTGCCAGCTCATCCGGACGGACTTTGAACACTGAAGCTTTCTTT
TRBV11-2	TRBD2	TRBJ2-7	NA	CASSSYLTSDSSYEQYF	TGTGCCAGCAGCTCCTACCTAACTAGCGACAGCTCCTACGAGCAGTACTTC
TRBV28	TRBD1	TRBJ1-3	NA	CASSFYGTASGNTIYF	TGTGCCAGCAGTTTCTATGGGACAGCCTCTGGAAACACCATATATTTT
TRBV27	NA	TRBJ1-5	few	CASSPHRGQPQHF	TGTGCCAGCAGTCCCCACCGAGGACAGCCCCAGCATTTT
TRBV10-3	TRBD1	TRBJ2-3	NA	CAIKKTGFDDTDTQYF	TGTGCCATCAAGAAGACAGGGTTCGACGACACAGATACGCAGTATTTT
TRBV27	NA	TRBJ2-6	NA	CASSQVRLSGANVLTF	TGTGCCAGCAGCCAGGTTCGGTTGTCTGGGGCCAACGTCCTGACTTTC
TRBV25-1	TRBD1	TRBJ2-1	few	CASSGQGASNEQFF	TGTGCCAGCAGCGGACAGGGGGCCTCCAATGAGCAGTTCTTC
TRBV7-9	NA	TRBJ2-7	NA	CASSFSAYEQYF	TGTGCCAGCAGCTTCAGTGCCTACGAGCAGTACTTC
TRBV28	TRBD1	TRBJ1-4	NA	CASRGQGNEKLFF	TGTGCCAGCAGGGGACAGGGGAATGAAAAACTGTTTTTT
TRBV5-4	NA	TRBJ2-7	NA	CASSTTAYEQYF	TGTGCCAGCAGTACTACTGCGTACGAGCAGTACTTC